A single sample gave rise to the 29 T cell receptor beta chains below, sequenced in a study of beta chain features in type 1 diabetes. Expressed TCRB transcripts were sequenced after all isolated RNA was converted to cDNA. Profiled with immunoSEQ multiplex PCR; TCRdb holds only in-frame clones, not every one. This sample yields under 450,000 clones, of which approximately 15% are seen a single time; roughly 0.035% belongs to the top ten. Material for sequencing was naive CD4+ T cells from blood. These receptors were taken from a man aged 25 to 40 in good health.

The chain links TRBV23-1 to TRBJ2-3, with D perhaps TRBD2 (5 bases). TRBV23-1 qualifies as an ORF whose function is uncertain. Trimming removed 0 bases at V and 3 bases at J, with 16 bases between. The CDR3 runs to 17 residues. CDR3 loop: CASSQSPAGLQTDTQYF. The DNA of the CDR3 is TGCGCCAGCAGTCAATCACCGGCGGGTTTGCAAACAGATACGCAGTATTTT.

The chain joins TRBV11-3 to TRBJ2-3, with TRBD1 matching 7 bases. The germline V gene has CDR1 SGHNT and CDR2 YENEEA. This CDR3 spans 16 amino acids. J lost 1 base, V lost 0 bases, and 4 bases had no gene match. CDR3 sequence (DNA): TGTGCCAGCAGCTTAGAGAGGGGGCACCGCACAGATACGCAGTATTTT. Translation: CASSLERGHRTDTQYF.

The chain has TRBV6-6 and TRBJ2-3, with D hard to call. The CDR3 contains 12 residues. Looked up from germline, CDR1 is MNHNY and CDR2 is SVGAGI (reference sequence). Trimming removed 2 bases from V and 3 bases from J, with 3 bases in between. CDR3 region: CASSYQTDTQYF. DNA for the CDR3: TGTGCCAGCAGTTACCAGACAGATACGCAGTATTTT.

This clone was picked up a small number of times. The genes are TRBV12-5 and TRBJ2-7; maybe TRBD2 (6 bases). This CDR3 is built from 15 residues. V dropped 4 bases and J dropped 2 bases, with 15 bases sitting between them. In germline, CDR1 is LGHNT, CDR2 FRNRAP. The CDR3 bases are TGTGCTAGTGGTTCTGGAGCGGGTGACGCCTACGAGCAGTACTTC. It specifies CASGSGAGDAYEQYF.

J is TRBJ1-1 and V is TRBV4-1; perhaps TRBD1 as D (5 bases). Germline V gene data show CDR1 as MGHRA and CDR2 as YSYEKL. The V gene lost 1 base and the J gene lost 4 bases, with 16 bases spanning the gap. This CDR3 is built from 16 residues. The CDR3 reads CASSQGQRGLGTEAFF. DNA of the CDR3: TGCGCCAGCAGCCAAGGCCAGCGGGGGTTGGGCACTGAAGCTTTCTTT.

The chain employs TRBV10-3 and TRBJ2-1, with D possibly being TRBD1 (6 bases). CDR1 is ENHRY and CDR2 is SYGVKD in the germline V gene. The CDR3 consists of 14 residues. Trimming removed 4 bases at V and 6 bases at J, with 13 bases between. CDR3 nucleotide sequence: TGTGCCATCAGTGGACAGGATTTACTCAATGAGCAGTTCTTC. Its protein product is CAISGQDLLNEQFF.

Only a few counts were recorded for this clone. Here the CDR3 reads CASSPRKGNTEAFF. DNA of the CDR3: TGTGCCAGCAGCCCGAGAAAGGGGAACACTGAAGCTTTCTTT. The chain couples TRBV5-4 to TRBJ1-1, with D uncertain. Trimming left V 4 bases short and J 1 base short, with 11 bases between. Germline values: CDR1 SGHNT, CDR2 YYREEE (reference sequence). The CDR3 has 14 amino acids.

The CDR3 DNA is TGTGCCAGCAGCCTGGGACTAGCGGGGTATCGTGGAAAGACCCAGTACTTC. Encoded protein: CASSLGLAGYRGKTQYF. This chain uses TRBV7-2 with TRBJ2-5; TRBD2 aligns across 13 bases. Germline V lookup: CDR1 SGHTA, CDR2 FQGNSA. The ends lost 5 bases at V and 6 bases at J; junction bases unmatched: 12. The CDR3 is 17 residues long. The whole variable domain, filled in from reference TRBV7-2 and TRBJ2-5, reads GAGVSQSPSNKVTEKGKDVELRCDPISGHTALYWYRQSLGQGLEFLIYFQGNSAPDKSGLPSDRFSAERTGGSVSTLTIQRTQQEDSAVYLCASSLGLAGYRGKTQYFGPGTRLLVL.

This clone was detected a few times. This chain uses TRBV25-1 with TRBJ1-2; no clear D. CDR3 size: 12 residues. Germline CDR1 reads MGHDK; CDR2 reads SYGVNS. Trimming removed 3 bases at V and 8 bases at J, with 10 bases between. In nucleotides, the CDR3 is TGTGCCAGCAGTGAGATAGTAGAGGGCTACACCTTC. Translating gives CASSEIVEGYTF.

J is TRBJ1-2 and V is TRBV23-1; D might be TRBD1 (6 bases). TRBV23-1 counts as an open reading frame of uncertain function. Trimming took 6 bases from V and 4 from J, leaving 24 bases between them. The CDR3 extends over 17 amino acids. The CDR3 DNA sequence: TGCGCCAGCAGCCCCTCTTTGGCTGGGGGCCTCCTCTATGGCTACACCTTC. The encoded protein is CASSPSLAGGLLYGYTF.

The chain combines TRBV25-1 with TRBJ2-5; 7 bases fit TRBD1. Trimming removed 2 bases from V and 0 bases from J; junction bases left unmatched: 3. CDR1 and CDR2 from the germline V gene are MGHDK and SYGVNS. The CDR3 length is 15 residues. The CDR3 is CASSEPDRYQETQYF. For the CDR3, the DNA is TGTGCCAGCAGTGAACCGGACAGGTACCAAGAGACCCAGTACTTC.

V is TRBV7-6 and J is TRBJ2-7, with D hard to call. Germline V lookup: CDR1 SGHVS, CDR2 FNYEAQ. There are 13 residues in the CDR3. V shed 1 base and J shed 1 base, with 5 bases lying between them. CDR3 region: CASSLGESYEQYF. The CDR3 nucleotides are TGTGCCAGCAGCTTAGGAGAATCCTACGAGCAGTACTTC.

The genes are TRBV7-2 and TRBJ2-7; no clear D gene. Per the germline V gene, CDR1 is SGHTA and CDR2 is FQGNSA. The CDR3 extends over 16 amino acids. V lost 6 bases, J lost 0 bases, and 18 bases lay in between. The chain's CDR3 is CASRRSSTRSSYEQYF. The DNA for the CDR3 is TGTGCCAGCAGAAGATCCTCCACGCGGAGCTCCTACGAGCAGTACTTC.

The sample holds a few counts of this clone. The V and J genes are TRBV6-5 and TRBJ2-4; D unclear. This CDR3 contains 15 residues. Looked up from germline, CDR1 is MNHEY and CDR2 is SVGAGI. V lost 5 bases and J 0 bases, leaving 11 bases between the germline ends. In DNA, the CDR3 is TGTGCCAGCAGTCGCCAGAGTTTAGCCAAAAACATTCAGTACTTC. This codes for CASSRQSLAKNIQYF.

A few counts support this clone. The genes are TRBV2 and TRBJ2-5, with 8 bases lining up with TRBD2. This CDR3 has 13 residues. V was pared by 6 bases and J by 6 bases, with 6 bases of the junction left unmatched. Germline CDR1 SNHLY, CDR2 FYNNEI. The CDR3 here is CASRGGTSKTQYF. In nucleotides, the CDR3 is TGTGCCAGCAGGGGCGGGACTAGTAAGACCCAGTACTTC.

This rearrangement joins TRBV19 to TRBJ2-7; the match to TRBD1 covers 8 bases. V gave up 11 bases and J gave up 3 bases; unmatched junction bases: 3. This CDR3 has 11 amino acids. In germline, CDR1 is LNHDA, CDR2 SQIVND (reference sequence). CDR3 region: CASRGLYEQYF. CDR3 sequence (DNA): TGTGCCTCCAGGGGGCTCTACGAGCAGTACTTC.

V gene TRBV5-1 combines with J gene TRBJ1-2; D gene ambiguous. The CDR3 extends over 15 amino acids. V lost 2 bases and J 5 bases, leaving 16 bases between the germline ends. Germline V CDR1 and CDR2: SGHRS, YFSETQ. The CDR3 reads CASSFSGKDSYGYTF. CDR3 in DNA: TGCGCCAGCAGCTTTTCCGGGAAAGACTCGTATGGCTACACCTTC.

The rearrangement joins TRBV7-2 to TRBJ2-5; 12 nucleotides align to TRBD1. CDR3 size: 16 residues. J gave up 6 bases and V 0 bases, and 5 bases lay outside the gene matches. The germline V gene encodes CDR1 SGHTA and CDR2 FQGNSA. As DNA, the CDR3 is TGTGCCAGCAGCTTAGCTGGGACAGGGGGCGGGAAGACCCAGTACTTC. This encodes CASSLAGTGGGKTQYF.

The chain couples TRBV5-1 to TRBJ2-5; D not certain. V shed 1 base and J shed 2 bases, with 6 bases lying between them. The CDR3 sequence is 13 residues long. Germline CDR1 and CDR2: SGHRS and YFSETQ. The CDR3 sequence is CASSLFQQETQYF. CDR3 nucleotides: TGCGCCAGCAGCTTGTTTCAGCAAGAGACCCAGTACTTC.

The chain joins TRBV20-1 to TRBJ1-2, with D unclear. The CDR3 consists of 10 residues. The V end was cut by 6 bases, the J end by 6 bases, with 8 bases between. Germline V gene data show CDR1 as DFQATT and CDR2 as SNEGSKA (reference sequence). CDR3 DNA sequence: TGCAGTGCGGTAAAGGATGGCTACACCTTC. Its protein is CSAVKDGYTF.

The rearrangement joins TRBV7-2 to TRBJ2-5, with 7 nucleotides matching TRBD2. The better agreement between TRBJ2-7 and the DNA end casts doubt on the J call. The germline V gene encodes CDR1 SGHTA and CDR2 FQGNSA. The CDR3 runs 15 residues. DNA of the CDR3: TGTGCCAGCAGTCCGAGAGGTCCTAGCGGCTACGAGCAGTACTTC. Its protein product is CASSPRGPSGYEQYF.

This clone was recorded a few times. Other DNA sequences in the sample encode the same CDR3. This chain links TRBV11-1 with TRBJ2-1, with a tentative D call TRBD1 (6 bases). V dropped 8 bases and J dropped 4 bases, with 12 bases sitting between them. The length of the CDR3 is 13 residues. Germline V lookup: CDR1 SGHAT, CDR2 FQDESV (reference sequence). CDR3 DNA sequence: TGTGCCAGCTCCCCAGGGGAATACAATGAGCAGTTCTTC. Its protein is CASSPGEYNEQFF. The full variable domain, with the rest looked up from reference TRBV11-1 and TRBJ2-1, is EAEVAQSPRYKITEKSQAVAFWCDPISGHATLYWYRQILGQGPELLVQFQDESVVDDSQLPKDRFSAERLKGVDSTLKIQPAELGDSAMYLCASSPGEYNEQFFGPGTRLTVL.

This clone was observed a handful of times. The chain couples TRBV23-1 to TRBJ1-2; a weak D match, TRBD1 (5 bases). TRBV23-1 is an ORF, and what it does is uncertain. Trimming took off 10 bases at V and 6 bases at J, with 21 bases between the two ends. The CDR3 spans 14 residues. Written as DNA, the CDR3 is TGCGCCATCGACGGGGCAGGGCGGGCACATGGCTACACCTTC. It is translated as CAIDGAGRAHGYTF.

V is TRBV10-3 and J is TRBJ1-1, with D possibly matching TRBD1 (5 bases). Trimming left V 7 bases short and J 0 bases short, with 12 bases between. Looked up from germline, CDR1 is ENHRY and CDR2 is SYGVKD. CDR3 length: 14 residues. The CDR3 spells CAIKLGEVNTEAFF. In DNA, the CDR3 is TGTGCCATCAAATTAGGGGAGGTGAACACTGAAGCTTTCTTT.

This clone was detected only a few times. This chain uses TRBV5-1 with TRBJ2-5; the match to TRBD2 covers 11 bases. The V and J ends lost 4 bases and 5 bases, in that order; junction bases with no gene match: 10. The CDR3 length is 16 residues. Germline V gene sequence: CDR1 SGHRS, CDR2 YFSETQ. CDR3 amino acids: CASSTRLAGSFETQYF. CDR3 bases: TGCGCCAGCAGCACGAGACTAGCGGGGTCCTTCGAGACCCAGTACTTC. Full variable domain (remainder filled in from reference TRBV5-1 and TRBJ2-5): KAGVTQTPRYLIKTRGQQVTLSCSPISGHRSVSWYQQTPGQGLQFLFEYFSETQRNKGNFPGRFSGRQFSNSRSEMNVSTLELGDSALYLCASSTRLAGSFETQYFGPGTRLLVL.

This clone turned up a few times. The V call is TRBV9, the J call TRBJ2-2, with no clear D. The CDR3 has 14 amino acids. CDR1 and CDR2 (germline): SGDLS, YYNGEE. V was shortened by 7 bases and J by 6 bases, with 16 bases between the two germline ends. Written as DNA, the CDR3 is TGTGCCAGCGGGCCAGAAGGGCCCCCCGGGGAGCTGTTTTTT. Translated, it gives CASGPEGPPGELFF.

The rearrangement uses TRBV5-1 and TRBJ2-1; 8 bases match TRBD1. This CDR3 spans 15 amino acids. The germline V gene encodes CDR1 SGHRS and CDR2 YFSETQ. J gave up 4 bases and V 3 bases, and 6 bases lay outside the gene matches. Here the CDR3 reads CASSSGTGNYNEQFF. CDR3 coding DNA: TGCGCCAGCAGCTCCGGGACAGGAAATTACAATGAGCAGTTCTTC.

V gene TRBV5-1 combines with J gene TRBJ2-3, with D unclear. The germline V and J ends were trimmed by 4 bases and 2 bases, with 5 bases remaining between them. CDR1 and CDR2 (germline): SGHRS, YFSETQ. The CDR3 extends over 12 amino acids. CDR3 region: CASSPATDTQYF. As DNA, the CDR3 is TGCGCCAGCAGCCCGGCCACAGATACGCAGTATTTT.

This clone was seen only a few times. The chain uses TRBV29-1 and TRBJ1-1; TRBD1 might be the D (6 bases). CDR3 length equals 12 residues. The germline CDR1 and CDR2 sequences are SQVTM and ANQGSEA. With 7 bases removed from V and 1 base from J, the gap between germline ends came to 10 bases. The CDR3 DNA sequence: TGCAGCGCCGACAGGCCGAACACTGAAGCTTTCTTT. It yields the protein CSADRPNTEAFF.